This T cell receptor (beta chain) stems from a study of blood T cell repertoires in COVID-19 (dated by TCRdb to 2020 to 2021). Regarding the study in general: Samples covering the acute and convalescent phases of COVID-19 were provided by collaborators in the United States, Italy and Spain. The material from the prospective study consisted of cDNA or gDNA derived from T cells, B-cell-depleted T cells, or PBMCs. Deeply sampled blood TCRbeta repertoires from subjects exposed to, actively infected with, or recovered from COVID-19 were included in the dataset. The repertoires were released in a freely available public database intended as a resource for research on the immune response to SARS-CoV-2. Samples came from the ongoing ImmuneRACE study (first 160 participants) plus 1,254 subjects from 6 global collaborators. The sample metadata nearly always contained a de-identified subject ID, COVID-19 status, age in years and sex. Where available, HLA class I and class II types were obtained from metadata supplied by the sample provider rather than from assay-based typing. Broad study findings and their caveats: How much clinical and demographic metadata was included differed by source and by participant, and the metadata was provided uncurated.

Each collaborating institution followed its own protocols to collect whole blood in K2EDTA tubes. For TCRbeta analysis, collaborators shipped samples as frozen whole blood, isolated PBMCs, or DNA extracted from either of those sample types. Concerning this clone itself: There is no known antigen for this receptor. Base qualities were left out, and no much larger clone turns up one base away.

TCRbeta CDR3 regions were amplified from genomic DNA by means of the immunoSEQ Assay, a bias-controlled multiplex PCR. In the authors' own workflow: Nucleated cell counts per sample were estimated from amplification of reference gene primers within the assay. To quantify the absolute abundance of each unique TCRbeta CDR3 rearrangement, sequence reads were collapsed and filtered. Productive Simpson clonality was computed per sample as the square root of Simpson's diversity index over productive rearrangements. The source is immuneACCESS, and TCRdb retained only in-frame sequences with V and J called. Part of the clones is not carried over; for the studies checked, unresolved V genes explain less than half of this, and the remainder is unexplained. That table gives V, J and clone size, and the DNA gave D and trimming. The sample yields 90,000 or so clones; roughly 83% were counted once. In total, the top ten clones hold under 30% of the sample.

CDR1 and CDR2 are read off the germline V gene (reference sequence) as MNHNY and SVGAGI. Deletion took 6 bases off V and 3 bases off J, with a span of 21 bases between the germline ends. The CDR3, cysteine through phenylalanine, is 16 amino acids long. The DNA shown is the 48-base CDR3, in frame from base 1. The chain links TRBV6-6 with TRBJ2-7, with no confidently assigned D gene. The sequence was collected from a human donor in a cohort sampled during active COVID-19. The material sequenced was peripheral blood. The CDR3 region has the sequence CASRLAGWQSSYEQYF. Read as DNA, the sequence is TGTGCCAGCAGATTGGCCGGGTGGCAGAGTAGCTACGAGCAGTACTTC.